This TCR beta chain derives from a study of cytomegalovirus exposure and HLA in healthy donors (dated by TCRdb to 2016 to 2017). Concerning the study at large: In an earlier analysis of under 600 of the donors, around 300 Gb of sequence data and 117 million unique TCR beta sequences from 150 million to 200 million T cells were reported. Roughly 290 gigabases of sequencing data and roughly 81 million unique TCR sequences made up an early release that covered approximately 620 HLA-typed donors. Of the roughly 390 genotyped donors, less than 90% were placed in the genetic ancestry cluster associated with self-reported Caucasian donors. The study was designed to test whether signatures of past pathogen exposure could be identified by cataloging public T cell receptors. Using immunosequencing, the study profiled T cell repertoires from 500 to 800 subjects and related those repertoires to cytomegalovirus serostatus. Besides the first cohort of around 670 subjects, a separate validation cohort made up of roughly 130 different subjects was used. To predict cytomegalovirus infection status, the study combined high-throughput TCR immunosequencing, statistical association of individual TCRs with disease status, and machine learning. To study patterns of TCR occurrence, a later analysis re-analyzed previously published TCR beta repertoires from 666 donors and added high-resolution HLA genotyping. The later analysis used no new phenotypic data to find candidate immune exposures, relying instead on TCR beta sequences and their occurrence across donors. An earlier analysis of about 600 of the donors used high-throughput TCR beta sequencing to judge whether each TCR beta V gene segment behaved as functional or pseudogenic. Alongside the repertoire data, information on donor age, sex, ethnicity and CMV serostatus was compiled. A later genetic analysis took genome-wide SNP genotypes for about three fifths of the 666 donors and used that subset as a discovery cohort. Every discovery cohort repertoire had been produced on one sequencing platform. Class I and class II HLA loci were covered by the typing at four-digit resolution. The number of typed donors differed by locus: about 620-630 for A, B, C, DRB1 and DQB1; approximately 530 for DQA1; fewer than 610 for DPA1; and around 490 for DPB1. Five DR-DQ haplotypes were handled as single units for association and clustering, since linkage in the cohort was strong. Across some 400 genotyped donors of the cohort, an average of about 250,000 unique TCR beta nucleotide sequences per donor were sequenced, and 15% to 20% of those sequences were non-productive.

In total, over 600 healthy bone marrow donors made up the cohort. Cohort members were all nominally healthy when sampled, although unrecorded immune exposures were likely present. The donor tested CMV seronegative, placing the donor among the 300 to 450 seronegative members of the cohort. Every donor gave a peripheral blood sample, and the peripheral blood mononuclear cells from that sample were used for TCR beta sequencing. Genomic DNA was extracted from the blood cell samples with the Qiagen DNeasy Blood Extraction Kit. A note on this clone: The antigen it recognizes is unknown. No clone much larger than this one lies a single base away; base qualities are absent.

Library generation was performed with the immunoSEQ multiplex PCR assay. For the multiplex PCR, a mixture combining 60 forward primers for TCR Vbeta segments and 13 reverse primers for TCR Jbeta segments was used. The CDR3 region of rearranged TCR beta genes was amplified from genomic DNA with a multiplex PCR assay. Amplified TCR beta libraries were sequenced as 87-base-pair reads on the Illumina HiSeq System. The authors processed their data as follows. A later analysis counted tens of millions of unique TCR beta chains across the roughly 700 repertoires, and some 12 million of these chains were shared by at least two donors. To remove PCR and sequencing errors, raw reads were error-corrected and collapsed into unique sequences using a nearest-neighbor algorithm that merged closely related sequences. Alignment of CDR3 sequences to IMGT reference sequences was used to assign V, D and J gene segments. For a sequence to be retained, at least a six-nucleotide match to both a V gene segment and a J gene segment was required. Rearrangements were called productive when the CDR3 lacked stop codons and stayed in frame with V and J; all others were non-productive. Following IMGT convention, CDR3 was defined as the stretch from the second conserved V-encoded cysteine to the conserved J-encoded phenylalanine. The earlier analysis of about 610 of the donors excluded sequences that lacked an unambiguous match to a single V gene segment. In an earlier analysis of some 590 of the donors, V segments were called functional above 56.7% productive rearrangements and were called segregating when the between-donor standard deviation exceeded 5%. A statistical classification framework was developed to diagnose cytomegalovirus status using the catalog of TCR beta chain sequences. In a later analysis, TCR nucleotide sequences were compared against IMGT/GENE-DB human TR gene sequences so that V and J genes could be assigned. The TCRdist pipeline was used in a later analysis to assign CDR3 sequences and most-parsimonious VDJ recombination scenarios. In a later analysis, every TCR beta chain was defined by the combination of its CDR3 amino acid sequence and its V-gene family, and reads without a unique V-gene family were dropped. As a way to deal with suspected cross-contamination and a sequencing artifact, a later analysis dropped roughly 620 nucleotide sequences that were highly shared and had low generation probability. For each public chain, a later analysis derived a clonal expansion index from normalized ranks of inferred template counts within each repertoire. Generation probabilities in a later analysis came from a VDJ recombination model fitted to out-of-frame rearrangements, and those results were checked against IGoR. A later analysis scored TCR-TCR, TCR-HLA and TCR-CMV co-occurrence with hypergeometric tests, applying a repertoire-size bias correction to TCR pairs. A later analysis estimated false discovery rates by permuting HLA or CMV assignments 20 times. In a later analysis, co-occurring TCRs were grouped with DBSCAN, and TCRdist sequence similarity was added when clustering was performed within HLA-allele-positive subsets. For co-occurrence clustering, repertoires with fewer than 30,000 or more than 120,000 public chains were excluded, along with 4 to 6 repertoires with anomalous nucleotide sharing. Held by TCRdb, this immuneACCESS table contains in-frame sequences only and omits some clones. Under half of the omission traces to an unresolved V gene where checked; the cause of the rest is unknown. The D gene and trimming were derived from the DNA, and the V and J assignments and clone size from that table. In all, the sample holds 76,000 or so clones, and approximately 79% of those were seen once. Together, the top ten hold roughly 2.5% of the sample.

The study at large found these results: Assigning TCR associations to individual alleles was difficult when HLA alleles, especially DR and DQ, strongly co-occurred. In a later analysis, about 17,000 TCR beta sequences were associated with specific HLA alleles at a false discovery rate of 0.05. In a later genetic analysis, fewer N-insertions in productive TCRs were reported among donors in an Asian-associated ancestry cluster than the 666-donor mean. An association between a missense DCLRE1C variant and V-gene and J-gene trimming of TCR beta chains was found in a later genetic analysis and replicated in an independent cohort. Because some donors lacked HLA typing at each locus, the association tests relied only on the typed subset. Across donors, most TCR sequences were observed very rarely, whereas some public TCRs were present in many individuals. A later analysis found that TCR association rates varied across HLA loci, with DRB1 alleles showing the most associated TCRs and HLA-C alleles the fewest. Only TCR beta chains were sequenced in this cohort, and the absence of alpha or paired-chain data limited detectable features. A total of around 150 TCR beta chains were listed by the study as associated with cytomegalovirus. A later analysis found that HLA-associated TCR beta chains were more clonally expanded and had lower generation probabilities than equally common non-associated chains. The presence/absence analyses assumed that sequencing depth was roughly uniform across donors, and that assumption may not be true. The authors suggested that the approach could potentially be generalized to other disease states and immunological phenotypes. Linkage disequilibrium might explain the correlated functional status among segregating V segments, but an unknown experimental factor could not be excluded. A further reported finding was that TCR beta sequences accurately predicted the HLA-A and HLA-B alleles for most subjects in the first cohort. The classifier was reported to diagnose cytomegalovirus status with high specificity and sensitivity in both the original and validation cohorts. A few of the identified cytomegalovirus-associated TCR beta chains were confirmed in vitro to be specific for cytomegalovirus antigens. In a later analysis, most CMV-associated TCR beta chains were found to appear HLA-restricted, with HLA associations seemingly driven largely by CMV exposure. In an earlier analysis of around 600 of the donors, most TCR beta V segments were observed in productive rearrangements about 90% or about 30% of the time, broadly matching IMGT annotations. Several of the top co-occurrence clusters appeared to be linked to parvovirus B19, influenza, CMV and Epstein-Barr virus, according to a later analysis. CMV serostatus was the only immune exposure information available for the cohort. The sequencing pipeline was judged likely to have produced a cluster of highly shared sequence variants as a technical artifact. Because counts were too low, some 16 rarely observed V segments, including chromosome 9 orphons, were excluded from the earlier analysis of a few hundred of the donors.

The clonotype was recovered from a man aged 25-45 years in good health and CMV-seronegative. The sequencing sample was made of PBMCs.

The DNA sequence reads TGTGCCAGCAGCTTGTTGGGACACACAGATACGCAGTATTTT. This encodes CASSLLGHTDTQYF. The chain was built from TRBV5-6 and TRBJ2-3; TRBD1 could be the D gene, as 6 bases match. The CDR3 contains 14 residues, cysteine and phenylalanine counted. The entry retains the CDR3 DNA only, 42 bases that are in frame from base 1. V loses 1 base, J loses 2 bases, and the germline ends lie 8 bases apart. The germline V gene gives CDR1 as SGHDT and CDR2 as YYEEEE.